Sequencing of this T cell receptor (beta chain) was carried out in a study of blood T cell repertoires in COVID-19. Germline V CDR1 and CDR2: MNHEY, SMNVEV (reference sequence). There are 14 residues in the CDR3. J gave up 2 bases and V 5 bases, and 5 bases lay outside the gene matches. This clone was seen only once. Data came from immunoSEQ multiplex PCR; TCRdb stores just in-frame clones and leaves some out. This sample carries about 250,000 clones, 88% of them seen once, and the ten largest clones take about 1%. V gene TRBV27 combines with J gene TRBJ2-7; 8 nucleotides match TRBD1. What was sequenced was peripheral blood. This sequence originates from a woman in her 40s who had recovered from COVID-19. CDR3 DNA sequence: TGTGCCAGCAGTCGGGACAGGAACACCTACGAGCAGTACTTC. Translated: CASSRDRNTYEQYF.